This T cell receptor (beta chain) derives from a study of blood T cell repertoires in COVID-19. Study-level information: Sites in the United States, Italy and Spain provided acute and convalescent COVID-19 samples.

This clone was recorded a few times. Source study methods: Amplifying reference gene primers gave estimates of nucleated cell counts. Profiled with immunoSEQ multiplex PCR; TCRdb holds only in-frame clones, not every one. The V and J calls and clone size come from that table; D and trimming were worked out from the DNA. This table has over 80,000 clones, more than 85% appearing once. The sample was peripheral blood. The sequence was collected from a man in his fifties or sixties with acute or convalescent COVID-19.

CDR3 protein: CASSLRPTGDTEAFF. The CDR3 DNA is TGCGCCAGCAGCCTGAGACCGACAGGGGACACTGAAGCTTTCTTT. This chain uses TRBV4-3 with TRBJ1-1, with TRBD1 identical over 8 bases. CDR1 and CDR2 (germline): LGHNA, YSLEER. Unmatched junction bases numbered 7, after V lost 4 bases and J lost 3 bases. CDR3 length: 15 amino acids.